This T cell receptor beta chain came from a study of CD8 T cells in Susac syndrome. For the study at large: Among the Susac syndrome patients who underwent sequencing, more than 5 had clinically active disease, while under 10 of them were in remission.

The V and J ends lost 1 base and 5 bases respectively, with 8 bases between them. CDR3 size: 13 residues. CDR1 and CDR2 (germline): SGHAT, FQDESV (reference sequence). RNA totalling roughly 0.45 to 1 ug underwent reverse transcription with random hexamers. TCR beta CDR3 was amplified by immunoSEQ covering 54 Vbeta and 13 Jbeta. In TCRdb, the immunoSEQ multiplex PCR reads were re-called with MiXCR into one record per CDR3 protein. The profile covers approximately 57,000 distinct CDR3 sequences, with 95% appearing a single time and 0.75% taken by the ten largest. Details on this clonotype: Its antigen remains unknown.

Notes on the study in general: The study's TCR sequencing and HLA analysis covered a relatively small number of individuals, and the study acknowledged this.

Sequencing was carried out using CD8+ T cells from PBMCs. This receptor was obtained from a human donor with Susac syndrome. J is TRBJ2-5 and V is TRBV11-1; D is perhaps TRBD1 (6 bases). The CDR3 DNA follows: TGTGCCAGCAGCTTAGTAACAGGGGAGACCCAGTACTTC. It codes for CASSLVTGETQYF.